This T cell receptor (beta chain) was sequenced in a study of beta chain features in type 1 diabetes (dated by TCRdb to the late 2010s). For context, the study as a whole: Patients and healthy donors did not differ in mean age, gender distribution, total cell number or subset yield. Across all samples, fewer than 130 million sorted cells were examined, and cell number per subset correlated strongly with RNA yield. The study compared TCRB repertoires of sorted circulating CD4+ T cell subsets between recently diagnosed type 1 diabetes patients and matched healthy donors. Whereas all 30 or so donors provided naive and central memory subsets, regulatory and stem cell-like memory subsets were isolated from just 8 patients and about eight healthy donors. What the study reported, not specific to this receptor: Because cDNA rather than genomic DNA was sequenced, highly expressing activated cells could have been over-represented, although no difference in activation and CD3 levels was found between groups. Naive, central memory and regulatory TCRB repertoires appeared to be more alike among patients than among healthy donors. Because small numbers of individuals were included in the HLA sub-analyses, any influence of HLA type on TCRB rearrangement was left unresolved. A moderate but significant shortening of TCRB CDR3 length was observed in type 1 diabetes patients in all four CD4+ subsets. At VDJ recombination sites, type 1 diabetes patients had fewer insertions and more deleted nucleotides, which implies abnormalities in thymic rearrangement. PCR might favor shorter templates, but patient and control samples were amplified and corrected together, so any skew would affect both groups equally.

The High Capacity cDNA Reverse Transcription Kit was used to reverse transcribe all of the isolated RNA, meaning that expressed TCRB transcripts were what got sequenced. Deep immunoSEQ sequencing was performed on naive, central memory and regulatory T cell samples, with an average of roughly 3.6 million total reads per sample. After sorted cells were lysed in RLT buffer, RNA was extracted with DNase-treated RNeasy Micro or Mini kits, with the choice depending on cell number. Each cell subset was processed separately to prevent cross-contamination, with patient and healthy donor samples processed together. Using the immunoSEQ multiplex PCR, TCRB sequences were amplified from cDNA into 87-bp fragments spanning the CDR3 region. Sequencing of the amplicons was done on the Illumina HiSeq platform. Processing in the source paper ran as follows. PCR bias was computationally corrected using synthetic template baselines, reads within Hamming distance 2 were collapsed, and singletons that could not be merged were discarded. Reads were aligned against IMGT to assign V, D and J genes, CDR3 length and insertions or deletions at six rearrangement sites. Within each subset, clonotype counts were normalized to sorted cell number, after which true diversity and Gini coefficients were computed with the tcR R package. The overlap coefficient, calculated on TCRB nucleotide sequences, was used to quantify repertoire sharing. Out-of-frame TCRB sequences from naive cells were analyzed as a proxy for the pre-selection repertoire. The table comes from immuneACCESS by way of TCRdb, which keeps in-frame sequences with V and J called. Part of the clones is missing from these tables; in studies checked, under half for an unresolved V gene and the rest for unknown reasons. V, J and clone size reflect that table, while D and trimming were determined from the DNA. For this sample the table gives about 360,000 clones, of which 10% to 15% were detected only once. More than 0.015% of the sample comes from the top ten.

This clone came up a few times. Its antigen remains undetermined. The record has no base qualities; no much larger clone is one base away. CDR3 length: 15 amino acids, cysteine to phenylalanine. The read is trimmed to its CDR3 DNA, 45 bases read in frame from base 1. CDR1 and CDR2, per the germline V gene (reference sequence), are SGHNT and YYREEE. V is shortened by 4 bases, J by 1 base, and the region joining them spans 14 bases. Each donor gave one peripheral blood draw, roughly 120 mL on average, collected into heparinised tubes. A BD FACSAria II and a panel including CD45RO, CCR7, CD25, CD127, CD95 and CD27 were used to sort naive, central memory, regulatory and stem cell-like memory CD4+ T cells. All sorted populations exceeded 98% purity. PBMCs were isolated immediately by Lymphoprep density gradient centrifugation and stained directly without culture. So that batch effects would be minimized, each experiment stained and sorted samples in pairs, pairing one healthy donor with one patient.

The sample comprised naive CD4+ T cells from blood. Reading the label with the study, this specimen's cell subset or site is: true naive CD4+ T cells. The V and J segments used are TRBV5-4 and TRBJ2-5; a tentative D call is TRBD2 (6 bases match). This TCR came from a man between 18 and 29 years old in good health. The CDR3 region reads CASSGGGLLQETQYF. The nucleotides are TGTGCCAGCAGCGGGGGAGGACTGCTCCAAGAGACCCAGTACTTC.